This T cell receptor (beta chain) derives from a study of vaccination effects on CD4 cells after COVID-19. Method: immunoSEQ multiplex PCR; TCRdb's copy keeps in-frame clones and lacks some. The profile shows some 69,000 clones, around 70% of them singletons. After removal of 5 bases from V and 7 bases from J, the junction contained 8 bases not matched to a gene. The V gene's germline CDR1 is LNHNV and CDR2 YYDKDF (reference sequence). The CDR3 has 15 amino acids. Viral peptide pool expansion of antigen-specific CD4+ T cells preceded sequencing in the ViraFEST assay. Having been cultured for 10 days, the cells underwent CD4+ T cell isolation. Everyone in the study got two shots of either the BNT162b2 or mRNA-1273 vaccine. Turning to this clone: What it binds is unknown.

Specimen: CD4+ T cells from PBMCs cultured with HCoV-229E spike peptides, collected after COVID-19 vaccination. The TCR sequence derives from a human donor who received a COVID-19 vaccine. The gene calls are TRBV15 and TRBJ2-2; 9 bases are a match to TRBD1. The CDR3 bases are TGTGCCACCAGCGGGAGGACAGGGGCCGTCGGGGAGCTGTTTTTT. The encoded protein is CATSGRTGAVGELFF.